This paragraph covers one T cell receptor (beta chain) sequence. The table came from immunoSEQ multiplex PCR; TCRdb's copy has only in-frame clones and leaves some out. The table has some 82,000 clones, about 97% seen once. This CDR3 has 17 amino acids. The germline V gene has CDR1 SGHDT and CDR2 YYEEEE. V was pared by 1 base and J by 3 bases, with 18 bases between. The source of the sample is a study of technical replicates of blood from several donors. Sequenced material: T cells isolated from PBMCs. This receptor was obtained from a human donor in good health. The rearrangement uses TRBV5-6 and TRBJ2-3, with D maybe TRBD1 (6 bases). The CDR3 loop is CASSLFWGPEGTDTQYF. DNA of the CDR3: TGTGCCAGCAGCTTGTTTTGGGGGCCTGAGGGTACAGATACGCAGTATTTT.